The rows below give T cell receptor beta chains drawn from one sample of a study of neurological immune-mediated disorders. Each CDR3 protein gets one entry after TCRdb re-called the 5' RACE reads with MiXCR. This sample has fewer than 40,000 distinct CDR3 sequences; about 3.8% occur once, and the top ten carry approximately 25%. The specimen was CD4+ T cells from blood. The origin of the receptors is a woman aged 40 to 49 in good health. Each CDR3 is given with its conserved first and last residue. D genes are given only for firm matches. Only some rows state a clone size, as once, few, many or a class for expanded clones.

clone size	V gene	J gene	D gene	CDR3 protein	CDR3 DNA
many	TRBV6-2/TRBV6-3	TRBJ2-6	.	CASSYGRGQSGANVLTF	TGTGCCAGCAGTTATGGCAGGGGACAATCTGGGGCCAACGTCCTGACTTTC
many	TRBV20-1	TRBJ2-1	TRBD2	CSAGRASGISNEQFF	TGCAGTGCTGGACGGGCTAGCGGGATCTCAAATGAGCAGTTCTTC
many	TRBV12-3/TRBV12-4	TRBJ1-2	TRBD1	CASSPTGSNYGYTF	TGTGCCAGCAGCCCGACAGGGTCGAACTATGGCTACACCTTC
many	TRBV5-1	TRBJ2-4	.	CASSPAPEVGLAKNIQYF	TGCGCCAGCAGCCCGGCCCCGGAGGTAGGGCTAGCCAAAAACATTCAGTACTTC
many	TRBV27	TRBJ1-1	.	CASYELGVNTEAFF	TGTGCCAGCTATGAATTGGGAGTGAACACTGAAGCTTTCTTT
many	TRBV5-1	TRBJ2-7	.	CASSGSSYEQYF	TGCGCCAGCAGCGGGAGCTCCTACGAGCAGTACTTC
many	TRBV5-1	TRBJ2-6	.	CASSLGLLSGANVLTF	TGCGCCAGCAGCCTGGGACTTCTCTCTGGGGCCAACGTCCTGACTTTC
many	TRBV20-1	TRBJ2-1	TRBD2	CSARGTSGGNEQFF	TGCAGTGCTAGAGGGACTAGCGGGGGCAATGAGCAGTTCTTC
medium-sized	TRBV10-3	TRBJ2-5	.	CAISEQVQAETQYF	TGTGCCATCAGTGAGCAGGTACAGGCAGAGACCCAGTACTTC
many	TRBV3-1	TRBJ1-2	.	CASSQNRIHYGYTF	TGTGCCAGCAGCCAGAATAGAATCCACTATGGCTACACCTTC
many	TRBV25-1	TRBJ1-2	.	CASSWGTQGHGYTF	TGTGCCAGCAGCTGGGGGACACAAGGCCATGGCTACACCTTC
few	TRBV6-2/TRBV6-3	TRBJ1-2	TRBD1	CASSYSTGNIGYTF	TGTGCCAGCAGTTACTCGACAGGGAATATTGGCTACACCTTC
many	TRBV10-3	TRBJ2-2	.	CAISAPGANTGELFF	TGTGCCATCAGTGCTCCTGGGGCGAACACCGGGGAGCTGTTTTTT
many	TRBV10-3	TRBJ2-5	.	CAISEAFQETQYF	TGTGCCATCAGTGAGGCTTTCCAAGAGACCCAGTACTTC
many	TRBV15	TRBJ2-1	TRBD2	CATSPPGTSGAGEQFF	TGTGCCACCAGCCCGCCCGGGACTAGCGGCGCGGGTGAGCAGTTCTTC
many	TRBV6-5	TRBJ1-1	.	CASSRDRLRMNTEAFF	TGTGCCAGCAGCCGAGACAGGCTTCGGATGAACACTGAAGCTTTCTTT
many	TRBV2	TRBJ1-6	TRBD1	CASSGDRVGSPLHF	TGTGCCAGCAGTGGAGACAGGGTTGGTTCACCCCTCCACTTT
many	TRBV20-1	TRBJ2-7	TRBD2	CSATLLPQAGVSYEQYF	TGCAGTGCCACACTACTTCCGCAAGCGGGAGTTTCGTACGAGCAGTACTTC
many	TRBV5-6	TRBJ1-2	.	CASSRGHQGNGYTF	TGTGCCAGCAGCCGAGGACACCAGGGAAATGGCTACACCTTC
many	TRBV6-5	TRBJ1-5	.	CASSYSSTARPQHF	TGTGCCAGCAGTTACTCGTCTACCGCACGGCCCCAGCATTTT
many	TRBV20-1	TRBJ1-6	.	CSARDRGNSPLHF	TGCAGTGCTAGAGATCGGGGGAATTCACCCCTCCACTTT
many	TRBV6-5	TRBJ1-5	TRBD1	CASGTGGIGSNQPQHF	TGTGCCAGCGGGACAGGGGGCATTGGAAGCAATCAGCCCCAGCATTTT
many	TRBV12-3/TRBV12-4	TRBJ1-4	.	CASLGGLLNEKLFF	TGTGCCAGCCTAGGGGGACTGCTGAATGAAAAACTGTTTTTT
many	TRBV12-3/TRBV12-4	TRBJ2-2	.	CASSPARRTNTGELFF	TGTGCCAGCAGTCCCGCGCGTCGAACGAACACCGGGGAGCTGTTTTTT
many	TRBV10-3	TRBJ2-3	.	CAISEGTDTQYF	TGTGCCATCAGTGAGGGTACAGATACGCAGTATTTT
.	TRBV18	TRBJ2-7	.	CASSPRGAPTGEQYF	TGTGCCAGCTCACCTCGGGGGGCCCCGACGGGGGAGCAGTACTTC
many	TRBV20-1	TRBJ2-1	.	CSARDPALYNEQFF	TGCAGTGCTAGAGATCCTGCCTTGTACAATGAGCAGTTCTTC
once	TRBV28	TRBJ1-6	.	CTRRPPQGRSPLHF	TGTACCAGAAGACCCCCCCAGGGCCGGTCACCCCTCCACTTT
many	TRBV6-1	TRBJ1-2	.	CASTESTSRPNYGYTF	TGTGCCAGCACGGAATCCACTTCAAGACCGAACTATGGCTACACCTTC
many	TRBV18	TRBJ2-5	.	CASSPPSETQYF	TGTGCCAGCTCACCACCGTCGGAGACCCAGTACTTC